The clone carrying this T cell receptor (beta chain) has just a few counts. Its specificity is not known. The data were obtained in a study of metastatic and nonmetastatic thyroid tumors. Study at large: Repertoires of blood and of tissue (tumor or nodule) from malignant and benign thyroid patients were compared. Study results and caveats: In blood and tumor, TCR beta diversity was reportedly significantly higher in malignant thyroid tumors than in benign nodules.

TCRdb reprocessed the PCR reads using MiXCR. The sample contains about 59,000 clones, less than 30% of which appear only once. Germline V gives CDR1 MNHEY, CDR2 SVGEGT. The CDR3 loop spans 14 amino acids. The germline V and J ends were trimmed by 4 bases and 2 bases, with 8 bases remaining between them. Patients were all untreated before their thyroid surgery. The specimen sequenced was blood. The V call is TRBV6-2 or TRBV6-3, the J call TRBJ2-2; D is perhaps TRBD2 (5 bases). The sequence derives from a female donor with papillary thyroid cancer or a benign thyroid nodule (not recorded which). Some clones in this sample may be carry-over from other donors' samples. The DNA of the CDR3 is TGTGCCAGCAGTTCGGGAAGAAACACCGGGGAGCTGTTTTTT. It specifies CASSSGRNTGELFF.